The 9 T cell receptor beta chains below all came from one sample that was sequenced in a study of graft-versus-host responses after intestinal transplantation. Assay: immunoSEQ multiplex PCR; the TCRdb copy retains only in-frame clones and omits some. The sample consists of about 120,000 clones, 90% of them appearing once. No cognate antigen is known for these TCRs. Sequenced material: unstimulated CD4+ T cells sorted from spleen or lymph node cells, taken before intestinal transplant. Receptor source: a human donor who received an intestinal transplant.

This chain uses TRBV10-2 with TRBJ2-2, with TRBD1 identical over 7 bases. This CDR3 spans 15 amino acids. With V trimmed by 10 bases and J by 2 bases, 10 bases remained unmatched. Germline V CDR1 and CDR2: WSHSY, SAAADI. The CDR3 protein is CATKRQGPNTGELFF. CDR3 nucleotides: TGCGCCACCAAGAGACAGGGCCCCAACACCGGGGAGCTGTTTTTT.

The chain has TRBV6-1 and TRBJ2-2; D is perhaps TRBD2 (5 bases). Germline CDR1 MNHNS, CDR2 SASEGT. V was trimmed by 2 bases and J by 4 bases, leaving 14 bases between them. The CDR3 extends over 16 amino acids. CDR3 region: CASSERWRVITGELFF. Here the CDR3 DNA reads TGTGCCAGCAGTGAACGTTGGCGGGTAATCACCGGGGAGCTGTTTTTT.

This clone was seen only once. The V gene is TRBV7-2, the J gene TRBJ2-5; a possible D gene is TRBD2 (6 bases). The J call may be faulty, since TRBJ2-7 better matches the DNA end. CDR3 length: 15 residues. Germline V gene lookup returns CDR1 SGHTA and CDR2 FQGNSA. As DNA, the CDR3 is TGTGCCAGCAGCTTAGAGCGCGGGGTTACCTACGAGCAGTACTTC. This sequence encodes CASSLERGVTYEQYF.

DNA for the CDR3: TGTGCCAGCAGTGAGGGGAGGACGTCCGCGTCTGGGACCCAGTACTTC. This translates into CASSEGRTSASGTQYF. This sequence joins TRBV2 and TRBJ2-5; a possible D gene is TRBD2 (6 bases). Germline V gene lookup returns CDR1 SNHLY and CDR2 FYNNEI. Between the trimmed V and J ends, which lost 3 bases and 7 bases, there was a span of 21 bases. The CDR3 is made up of 16 amino acids.

V usage is TRBV2 and J usage is TRBJ2-7; D unclear. V was pared by 6 bases and J by 3 bases, with 6 bases between. This CDR3 contains 11 residues. Germline V gene sequence: CDR1 SNHLY, CDR2 FYNNEI. The chain's CDR3 is CASSIYYEQYF. DNA of the CDR3: TGTGCCAGCAGCATCTACTACGAGCAGTACTTC.

This chain connects TRBV7-2 to TRBJ2-7; D gene uncertain. The CDR3 is made up of 14 amino acids. Germline V gene lookup returns CDR1 SGHTA and CDR2 FQGNSA. V was clipped by 2 bases and J by 3 bases, with 11 bases between them. Here the CDR3 DNA reads TGTGCCAGCAGCTTACAGGTAGATCTCTACGAGCAGTACTTC. Translated, it gives CASSLQVDLYEQYF.

The chain uses TRBV5-1 and TRBJ2-7, with D possibly TRBD1 on 5 matching bases. V lost 9 bases and J 2 bases, leaving 18 bases between the germline ends. The germline CDR1 and CDR2 sequences are SGHRS and YFSETQ. This CDR3 region has 14 residues. CDR3 sequence: CAIPWGARAYEQYF. DNA for the CDR3: TGCGCCATCCCTTGGGGCGCCAGAGCCTACGAGCAGTACTTC.

Turning to this clone: The same CDR3 also results from other DNA sequences found in this sample. The chain joins TRBV19 to TRBJ2-7; a weak D match, TRBD1 (6 bases). The CDR3 loop spans 14 amino acids. V lost 1 base to trimming and J lost 4 bases, with 11 bases between them. Germline values: CDR1 LNHDA, CDR2 SQIVND (reference sequence). CDR3 residues: CASSIGTGPYEQYF. The CDR3 DNA follows: TGTGCCAGTAGTATAGGAACAGGGCCTTACGAGCAGTACTTC.

The rearrangement joins TRBV7-9 to TRBJ2-7; TRBD1 matches at 10 bases. The CDR3 is made up of 13 amino acids. Germline loops: CDR1 SEHNR, CDR2 FQNEAQ (reference sequence). V shed 5 bases and J 11 bases; nucleotides not matched to a gene: 9. The CDR3 nucleotides are TGTGCCAGCAGCCGGGACAGGGGCCCTCGAAAGTACTTC. As protein: CASSRDRGPRKYF.